This T cell receptor beta chain is drawn from a study of shared clonotypes between healthy human individuals. To note about this clone: A far larger clone is one base from this, pointing to a likely read error.

Sequencing was performed with immunoSEQ multiplex PCR; in TCRdb, only in-frame clones are kept and a portion is missing. Here the sample spans about 490,000 clones, 81% being singletons. CDR1 is ENHRY, CDR2 SYGVKD, per germline. Deletions cut 4 bases from V and 4 bases from J, with 16 bases between. CDR3 length equals 15 residues. This clonotype was sampled from a woman in her thirties or forties in good health. Some clones in this sample may be carry-over from other donors' samples. The sample consisted of PBMCs. The chain couples TRBV10-3 to TRBJ1-2; D remains unclear. The CDR3 nucleotides read TGTGCCATCAGTGTGAGGCAGCCCGCTGGCTATGGCTACACCTTC. Amino acid sequence: CAISVRQPAGYGYTF.